A single sample is the source of the 8 T cell receptor beta chains below, sequenced in a study of monozygotic twins with inflammatory bowel disease. TCRdb re-called the 5' RACE reads and gives one entry per CDR3 protein, without DNA. This sample's table reports a few hundred thousand distinct CDR3 sequences. The sequencing sample was made of blood. Receptors originate from a human donor with ulcerative colitis or Crohn's disease, or a healthy co-twin of an affected twin (not recorded which).

V usage is TRBV2 and J usage is TRBJ2-5; no DNA is available, so the TRBD2 call from TCRdb remains unchecked. Looked up from germline, CDR1 is SNHLY and CDR2 is FYNNEI. The CDR3 runs to 14 residues. This CDR3 is CASSHPGLPSGQYF.

The rearrangement joins TRBV7-9 to TRBJ1-2; without DNA, the TCRdb call of TRBD1 cannot be checked. CDR3 size: 14 residues. Per germline, CDR1 SEHNR and CDR2 FQNEAQ (reference sequence). The CDR3 reads CASSRRQPYYGYTF.

The chain combines TRBV20-1 with TRBJ1-3. The CDR3 contains 15 residues. The germline CDR1 and CDR2 sequences are DFQATT and SNEGSKA (reference sequence). CDR3 sequence: CSASKGQNSGNTIYF.

The chain couples TRBV4-2 to TRBJ2-1; the D call of TRBD2 rests on TCRdb alone, since no DNA is present to check it. CDR1 and CDR2 from the germline V gene are LGHNA and YNFKEQ. There are 18 residues in the CDR3. The CDR3 loop reads CASSQGFGAGGSYNEQFF.

The rearrangement links TRBV12-3 or TRBV12-4 to TRBJ2-3; no DNA is available, so the TRBD2 call from TCRdb remains unchecked. The CDR3 extends over 15 amino acids. CDR3 sequence: CASSGLAGRTDTQYF.

The CDR3 sequence: CSAPRDRPYEQYF. The V gene is TRBV20-1, the J gene TRBJ2-7; the D call from TCRdb, TRBD1, cannot be confirmed without DNA. Germline CDR1 DFQATT, CDR2 SNEGSKA (reference sequence). The CDR3 sequence is 13 residues long.

The V gene is TRBV7-6, the J gene TRBJ2-5. In germline, CDR1 is SGHVS, CDR2 FNYEAQ. The CDR3 consists of 13 residues. The chain's CDR3 is CASSLQYAETQYF.

The chain carries TRBV5-6 and TRBJ1-5; TCRdb's assignment of TRBD1 cannot be checked, as there is no DNA. Per the germline V gene, CDR1 is SGHDT and CDR2 is YYEEEE. The CDR3 totals 15 residues. The CDR3 loop reads CASSSGDGSNQPQHF.